Presented here are 21 T cell receptor beta chains from one specimen sequenced in a study of quantifying T cell responses using KT2 cells. Study context: Reverse transcription used primers in the TCR alpha and beta constant regions.

An oligo carrying a UMI was ligated to the cDNA 3' end. An equimolar mix of RC1.1 and RC1.2 primed the beta chain across TRBC1 and TRBC2. TCRdb called the UMI-ligation and nested PCR reads again in MiXCR, with one record for every CDR3 protein. The data hold tens of thousands of distinct CDR3 sequences, with 9% to 15% observed a single time. The sample comprised PBMCs spiked with cells of the T cell clone KT2. The receptor set was obtained from a human donor.

The chain recombines TRBV4-2 with TRBJ2-7, with TRBD2 identical over 12 bases. Germline CDR1 and CDR2: LGHNA and YNFKEQ. V trimming: 8 bases; J trimming: 0 bases; junction bases outside the gene matches: 5. This CDR3 comprises 15 residues. The CDR3 protein is CASRSLAGGSYEQYF. As DNA, the CDR3 is TGTGCCAGCCGGTCACTAGCGGGGGGCTCCTACGAGCAGTACTTC.

The rearrangement uses TRBV5-5 and TRBJ2-1; TRBD2 matches 8 bases. The CDR3 runs 14 residues. After removal of 0 bases from V and 5 bases from J, the junction contained 1 base not matched to a gene. CDR1 SGHKS and CDR2 YYEKEE come from the germline V gene (reference sequence). CDR3 coding DNA: TGTGCCAGCAGCTTGGTGACTAGCGACAATGAGCAGTTCTTC. It encodes CASSLVTSDNEQFF.

This clonotype was recorded many times. A read error may produce the germline difference seen at one junction end. This chain links TRBV7-2 with TRBJ2-4, with a tentative D call TRBD2 (6 bases). Germline CDR1 reads SGHTA; CDR2 reads FQGNSA. The CDR3 extends over 14 amino acids. The CDR3 DNA is TGTGCCAGCAGCCTAGCGATAGCCAAAAACATTCAGTACTTC. Translation: CASSLAIAKNIQYF.

This clonotype was counted between two and nine times. This chain links TRBV29-1 with TRBJ2-6, with D perhaps TRBD1 or TRBD2 (5 bases each). Germline values: CDR1 SQVTM, CDR2 ANQGSEA. V lost 4 bases and J lost 6, with 13 bases in between. This CDR3 region has 14 residues. Here the CDR3 DNA reads TGCAGCGTTGGGAGAGGGGCTCAGGCCAACGTCCTGACTTTC. Protein product: CSVGRGAQANVLTF.

This clonotype was counted at least ten times. J is TRBJ1-1 and V is TRBV11-2; D is unclear. Germline V gene sequence: CDR1 SGHAT, CDR2 FQNNGV. With 1 base removed from V and 4 bases from J, the gap between germline ends came to 13 bases. The CDR3 contains 15 residues. CDR3 protein: CASSLGAAVTTEAFF. CDR3 in DNA: TGTGCCAGCAGCTTAGGTGCAGCAGTTACCACTGAAGCTTTCTTT.

This clonotype has a count of ten or more. The V call is TRBV20-1, the J call TRBJ2-5; tentative D call: TRBD2 (5 bases). This CDR3 has 15 residues. The V and J ends lost 3 bases and 5 bases respectively, with 19 bases between them. Germline CDR1 DFQATT, CDR2 SNEGSKA (reference sequence). The CDR3 DNA sequence: TGCAGTGCTAGCTCTCCCGCGGGCAGTTCGGAGACCCAGTACTTC. This encodes CSASSPAGSSETQYF.

This clonotype was seen ten or more times. The chain employs TRBV29-1 and TRBJ1-5, with D tentatively TRBD1 (6 bases). V lost 7 bases and J 6 bases, leaving 16 bases between the germline ends. The germline V gene has CDR1 SQVTM and CDR2 ANQGSEA. The CDR3 has 13 amino acids. The CDR3 region is CSATQGLGQPQHF. CDR3 nucleotide sequence: TGCAGCGCCACACAGGGTCTTGGTCAGCCCCAGCATTTT.

This clonotype was seen a few times. The chain carries TRBV30 and TRBJ2-1; 7 bases are a match to TRBD1. The CDR3 length is 13 residues. The germline gives CDR1 GTSNPN, CDR2 SVGIG (reference sequence). Trimming took 5 bases from V and 4 from J; bases not matched to a gene: 5. Here the CDR3 DNA reads TGTGCCTGGGTGAGGGGGCGTTACAATGAGCAGTTCTTC. This codes for CAWVRGRYNEQFF.

The chain joins TRBV20-1 to TRBJ2-2; no clear D. The ends were cut back, 6 bases at V and 1 base at J, with 9 bases in the middle. Germline V lookup: CDR1 DFQATT, CDR2 SNEGSKA (reference sequence). CDR3 length: 13 amino acids. CDR3 amino acids: CSARSVNTGELFF. CDR3 nucleotide sequence: TGCAGTGCGCGGAGCGTGAACACCGGGGAGCTGTTTTTT.

This clonotype was counted many times. This chain connects TRBV18 to TRBJ2-5; D gene uncertain. Trimming stripped 5 bases from V and 1 base from J, with 8 bases between. This CDR3 has 13 amino acids. Germline values: CDR1 KGHSH, CDR2 LQKENI. The CDR3 nucleotides are TGTGCCAGCTCAGAGGACGGCCAAGAGACCCAGTACTTC. It specifies CASSEDGQETQYF.

This clonotype was observed many times. The chain combines TRBV20-1 with TRBJ2-7; 14 bases align to TRBD2. V shed 6 bases, J shed 7 bases, and the junction held 5 bases outside the gene matches. This CDR3 is 13 amino acids long. Germline values: CDR1 DFQATT, CDR2 SNEGSKA (reference sequence). The CDR3 nucleotides read TGCAGTGCGGCGACTAGCGGGAGGGGGGAGCAGTACTTC. It translates to CSAATSGRGEQYF.

With regard to this clonotype: The germline gene is not matched at one end of the junction; a read error may be the cause. J is TRBJ1-1 and V is TRBV20-1, with D possibly matching TRBD1 (5 bases). Germline assignment: CDR1 DFQATT and CDR2 SNEGSKA (reference sequence). This CDR3 has 12 residues. CDR3 in amino acids: CSANGPQGPSVF. The CDR3 coding sequence is TGCAGTGCTAATGGACCCCAGGGCCCTAGCGTCTTT.

The chain recombines TRBV24-1 with TRBJ1-4, with 8 bases that match TRBD1. The junction had 7 bases not matched to a gene; V was cut back by 3 bases and J by 8 bases. The CDR3 has 15 amino acids. Per the germline V gene, CDR1 is KGHDR and CDR2 is SFDVKD. The CDR3 sequence is CATSDGDRSGEKLFF. The CDR3, as DNA: TGTGCCACCAGTGATGGGGACAGGTCGGGCGAAAAACTGTTTTTT.

This clonotype was detected only a few times. V gene TRBV20-1 combines with J gene TRBJ1-5, with TRBD1 matching over 11 bases. The CDR3 runs 15 residues. Losses at the gene ends were 2 bases for V and 9 bases for J; bases not matched to a gene: 9. Per germline, CDR1 DFQATT and CDR2 SNEGSKA (reference sequence). The CDR3 reads CSARPGQGAGAPQHF. The CDR3 bases are TGCAGTGCTAGACCTGGACAGGGGGCGGGCGCGCCCCAGCATTTT.

About this clonotype itself: Relative to the germline gene, one junction end is altered; a read error may explain this. J is TRBJ2-1 and V is TRBV12-3 or TRBV12-4; 10 bases match TRBD2. The CDR3 runs 14 residues. The CDR3 spells CASSLAGVSNEQFF. Written as DNA, the CDR3 is TGTGCCAGCAGTCTAGCGGGAGTGTCGAATGAGCAGTTCTTC.

There are a few counts of this clonotype. V is TRBV5-1 and J is TRBJ2-1; 7 nucleotides match TRBD2. V was pared by 4 bases and J by 6 bases, with 7 bases of the junction left unmatched. The CDR3 contains 14 residues. From germline, CDR1 is SGHRS and CDR2 YFSETQ. This CDR3 is CASSTRLASNEQFF. The CDR3 nucleotides read TGCGCCAGCAGCACCCGACTAGCCAGCAATGAGCAGTTCTTC.

This clonotype came up many times. The chain links TRBV5-1 to TRBJ1-1; D perhaps matches TRBD1 (5 bases). In germline, CDR1 is SGHRS, CDR2 YFSETQ. The CDR3 sequence is 15 residues long. V dropped 4 bases and J dropped 0 bases, with 13 bases sitting between them. The CDR3 sequence: CASSPDRTMNTEAFF. The DNA of the CDR3 is TGCGCCAGCAGCCCTGACAGAACAATGAACACTGAAGCTTTCTTT.

Many counts were recorded for this clonotype. This chain links TRBV12-3 or TRBV12-4 with TRBJ1-1; D unresolved. Trimming stripped 3 bases from V and 3 bases from J, with 14 bases between. The CDR3 spans 15 residues. This CDR3 is CASSFLTGVDTEAFF. Written as DNA, the CDR3 is TGTGCCAGCAGTTTTTTAACTGGTGTGGACACTGAAGCTTTCTTT.

This clonotype appeared many times. The V gene is TRBV29-1, the J gene TRBJ1-1; 7 positions match TRBD1. CDR1 and CDR2 (germline): SQVTM, ANQGSEA. J was trimmed by 5 bases and V by 3 bases; bases with no gene match: 9. The length of the CDR3 is 14 residues. The CDR3 region has the DNA TGCAGCGTTGACCTCCCGGGACAGAGGACTGAAGCTTTCTTT. It encodes CSVDLPGQRTEAFF. The full variable domain, rest sourced from reference TRBV29-1 and TRBJ1-1, is SAVISQKPSRDICQRGTSLTIQCQVDSQVTMMFWYRQQPGQSLTLIATANQGSEATYESGFVIDKFPISRPNLTFSTLTVSNMSPEDSSIYLCSVDLPGQRTEAFFGQGTRLTVV.

This clonotype was detected only a few times. The chain joins TRBV7-3 to TRBJ2-2, with 11 bases identical to TRBD1. V was pared by 4 bases and J by 2 bases, with 3 bases of the junction left unmatched. The CDR3 sequence is 16 residues long. Germline values: CDR1 SGHTA, CDR2 FQGTGA. Here the CDR3 reads CASSSGTGGNTGELFF. The DNA of the CDR3 is TGTGCCAGCAGCTCCGGGACAGGGGGTAACACCGGGGAGCTGTTTTTT.

The J gene is TRBJ2-7, the V gene TRBV7-2; the D gene is possibly TRBD2 (5 bases). The V end was cut by 8 bases, the J end by 1 base, with 18 bases between. This CDR3 region has 15 residues. Germline loops: CDR1 SGHTA, CDR2 FQGNSA. CDR3 nucleotide sequence: TGTGCCAGCCGTAACCGTGACTACTCGTCCTACGAGCAGTACTTC. It is translated as CASRNRDYSSYEQYF. The full variable domain, completed using reference TRBV7-2 and TRBJ2-7, is GAGVSQSPSNKVTEKGKDVELRCDPISGHTALYWYRQSLGQGLEFLIYFQGNSAPDKSGLPSDRFSAERTGGSVSTLTIQRTQQEDSAVYLCASRNRDYSSYEQYFGPGTRLTVT.